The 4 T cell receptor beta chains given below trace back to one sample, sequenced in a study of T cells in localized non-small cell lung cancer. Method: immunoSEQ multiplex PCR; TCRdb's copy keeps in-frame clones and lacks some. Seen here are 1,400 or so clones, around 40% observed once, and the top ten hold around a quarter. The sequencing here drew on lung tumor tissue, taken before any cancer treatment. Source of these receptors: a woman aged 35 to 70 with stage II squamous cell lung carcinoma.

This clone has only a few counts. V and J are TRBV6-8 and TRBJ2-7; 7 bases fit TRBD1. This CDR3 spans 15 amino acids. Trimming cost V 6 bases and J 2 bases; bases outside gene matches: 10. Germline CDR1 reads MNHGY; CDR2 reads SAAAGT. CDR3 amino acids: CASSFGQENTYEQYF. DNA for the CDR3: TGTGCCAGCAGCTTTGGACAGGAAAATACCTACGAGCAGTACTTC.

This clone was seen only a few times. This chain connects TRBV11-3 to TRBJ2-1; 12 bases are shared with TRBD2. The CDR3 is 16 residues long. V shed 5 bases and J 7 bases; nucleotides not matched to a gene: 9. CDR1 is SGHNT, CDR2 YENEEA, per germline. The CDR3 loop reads CASSDRTSGTRNEQFF. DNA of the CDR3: TGTGCCAGCAGCGACCGGACTAGCGGGACGAGAAATGAGCAGTTCTTC.

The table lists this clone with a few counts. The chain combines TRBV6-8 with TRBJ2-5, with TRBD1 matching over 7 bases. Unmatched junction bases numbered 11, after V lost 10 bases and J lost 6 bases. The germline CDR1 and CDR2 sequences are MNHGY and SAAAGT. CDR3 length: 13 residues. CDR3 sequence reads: CATQTGDKKTQYF. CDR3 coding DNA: TGTGCCACCCAAACAGGGGACAAAAAGACCCAGTACTTC.

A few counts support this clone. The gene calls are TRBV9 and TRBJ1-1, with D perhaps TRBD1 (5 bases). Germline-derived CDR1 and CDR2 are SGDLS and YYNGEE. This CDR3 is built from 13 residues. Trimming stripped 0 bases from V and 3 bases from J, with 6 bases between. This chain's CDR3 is CASSVEGYTEAFF. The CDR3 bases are TGTGCCAGCAGCGTAGAGGGGTACACTGAAGCTTTCTTT.